What follows are 17 T cell receptor beta chains derived from one specimen sequenced in a study of T cells in women clearing cervical HPV infection. The data were produced by immunoSEQ multiplex PCR, yet TCRdb's version contains in-frame clones alone and is incomplete. The sample has some 30,000 clones; the top ten hold under 10%. Sequenced: blood buffy coat. Every receptor here comes from a woman aged 18 to 75 with a cervical HPV16 infection that either progressed to CIN3+ or cleared (not recorded which).

Concerning this clone: The read comes to an end 3 residues before the CDR3 does, leaving the germline J gene to fill in the end. The J gene is TRBJ2-3, the V gene TRBV2, with 7 bases aligning to TRBD2. This CDR3 region has 16 residues. J gave up 3 bases and V 1 base, and 7 bases lay outside the gene matches. The germline gives CDR1 SNHLY, CDR2 FYNNEI. The CDR3 DNA, read in part, is TGTGCCAGCAGTGAAGGGACTAGGCATTTGACAGATACG. Its translation: CASSEGTRHLTDT. The full-length CDR3 reads as CASSEGTRHLTDTQYF.

On this clone: The read ends 3 residues shy of where the CDR3 ends; the end is completed using the germline J gene. The gene calls are TRBV20-1 and TRBJ2-5, with a weak D call TRBD2 (6 bases). The CDR3 contains 15 residues. V was pared by 5 bases and J by 4 bases, with 20 bases between. Germline CDR1 is DFQATT and CDR2 is SNEGSKA (reference sequence). The covered CDR3 bases are TGCAGTGCTTATCAGTTGGGGGTGGGGGGAGAGACC. As protein: CSAYQLGVGGET. The whole CDR3 reads CSAYQLGVGGETQYF.

A remark on this clone: Coverage ceases 3 residues before the CDR3 finishes, and the germline J gene fills in the end. The chain combines TRBV11-2 with TRBJ1-6; 7 bases are a match to TRBD1. V was clipped by 8 bases and J by 8 bases; unmatched bases: 9. The CDR3 has 14 residues. Germline V lookup: CDR1 SGHAT, CDR2 FQNNGV. Incomplete CDR3 DNA: TGTGCCAGCGGATCTGACAGGGTCGATTCACCC. This encodes CASGSDRVDSP. In full, the CDR3 reads CASGSDRVDSPLHF. The full variable domain, rest sourced from reference TRBV11-2 and TRBJ1-6, is EAGVAQSPRYKIIEKRQSVAFWCNPISGHATLYWYQQILGQGPKLLIQFQNNGVVDDSQLPKDRFSAERLKGVDSTLKIQPAKLEDSAVYLCASGSDRVDSPLHFGNGTRLTVT.

Comment on this clone: The CDR3 end falls 3 residues outside the read, so it is completed with the germline J gene. This sequence joins TRBV11-3 and TRBJ2-2; 9 bases agree with TRBD1. From germline, CDR1 is SGHNT and CDR2 YENEEA. This CDR3 region has 13 residues. CDR3 DNA, as far as it was read: TGTGCCAGCGTCCGGGACAGGGAGCGAAAG. This translates into CASVRDRERK. The complete CDR3 reads CASVRDRERKLFF.

Remarks on this clone: The missing CDR3 end, 3 residues past where the read stops, is filled in from the germline J gene. This chain uses TRBV7-2 with TRBJ2-1, with 13 bases aligning to TRBD2. The CDR3 totals 15 residues. Unmatched junction bases numbered 1, after V lost 4 bases and J lost 4 bases. From germline, CDR1 is SGHTA and CDR2 FQGNSA. CDR3 in amino acids: CASSWGLAGYNEQFF. The part of the CDR3 DNA that was read is TGTGCCAGCAGCTGGGGACTAGCGGGGTACAATGAG.

With regard to this clone: The sequence runs out 3 residues before the end of the CDR3; the remainder is reconstructed from the germline J gene. This chain uses TRBV29-1 with TRBJ2-3, with 8 nucleotides matching TRBD1. The CDR3 is made up of 13 amino acids. Looked up from germline, CDR1 is SQVTM and CDR2 is ANQGSEA. The CDR3 loop reads CSVVSDRDQPQYF. The CDR3 DNA, read in part, is TGCAGCGTTGTTTCGGACAGGGATCAGCCG.

With respect to this clone: The CDR3 is cut off 3 residues early in the read; its end comes from the germline J gene. The gene calls are TRBV11-2 and TRBJ2-3; D gene unclear. The V end was cut by 3 bases, the J end by 4 bases, with 8 bases between. CDR3 length: 13 residues. Germline loops: CDR1 SGHAT, CDR2 FQNNGV. The sequenced CDR3 bases are TGTGCCAGCAGCTTCACTCCTGCAGATACG. Protein product: CASSFTPADT. The entire CDR3 is CASSFTPADTQYF.

For this clone: The CDR3 end lies 3 residues beyond the end of the read and is filled in from the germline J gene. The chain couples TRBV7-6 to TRBJ2-7; TRBD1 is a possible D gene (6 bases). The CDR3 is made up of 15 amino acids. The germline gives CDR1 SGHVS, CDR2 FNYEAQ. V lost 5 bases, J lost 1 base, and 15 bases lay in between. CDR3 bases read: TGTGCCAGCAGCACCCAATCGACAGGTTCCTACGAG. Protein sequence: CASSTQSTGSYE. The full CDR3 sequence reads CASSTQSTGSYEQYF.

Details on this clone: Sequencing ends 3 residues short of the CDR3 end; the germline J gene provides the rest. The chain links TRBV20-1 to TRBJ1-2; D gene uncertain. Germline-derived CDR1 and CDR2 are DFQATT and SNEGSKA (reference sequence). The V and J ends lost 0 bases and 4 bases respectively, with 3 bases between them. This CDR3 is 11 amino acids long. The sequenced CDR3 bases are TGCAGTGCTAGAGACAGCTATGGC. Its translation: CSARDSYG. From start to end, the CDR3 is CSARDSYGYTF.

On this clone: The read ends 3 residues before the CDR3 terminus; that terminus is restored from the germline J gene. The chain uses TRBV5-1 and TRBJ2-1; D tentatively fits TRBD1 or TRBD2 (7 bases each). CDR1 is SGHRS, CDR2 YFSETQ, per germline. The CDR3 runs 15 residues. V gave up 4 bases and J gave up 4 bases, with 15 bases separating them. This chain's CDR3 is CASSGEGQRYNEQFF. CDR3 DNA, as far as it was read: TGCGCCAGCAGCGGGGAGGGACAGCGATACAATGAG.

Points on this clone: The CDR3 end is not reached by the read, which stops 3 residues before it; the germline J gene fills it in. The chain recombines TRBV20-1 with TRBJ2-5, with 9 bases identical to TRBD2. V was pared by 3 bases and J by 5 bases, with 4 bases of the junction left unmatched. The germline CDR1 and CDR2 sequences are DFQATT and SNEGSKA (reference sequence). The CDR3 is 13 residues long. Here the CDR3 reads CSASLSGGETQYF. The covered CDR3 bases are TGCAGTGCTAGCCTTAGCGGGGGTGAGACC.

As to this clone: The observed sequence ends 3 residues before the CDR3 terminus, with the missing tail filled in from the germline J gene. This rearrangement joins TRBV12-5 to TRBJ1-4; 9 nucleotides align to TRBD1. V lost 6 bases to trimming and J lost 8 bases; unmatched junction nucleotides: 10. Per the germline V gene, CDR1 is LGHNT and CDR2 is FRNRAP. This CDR3 spans 15 amino acids. Partial CDR3 DNA: TGTGCTAGTGGCCCGGGACAGGGTCTTGGAGAAAAA. It encodes CASGPGQGLGEK. Given in full, the CDR3 is CASGPGQGLGEKLFF.

On this clone itself: Read data end 3 residues before the CDR3 end; the end is taken from the germline J gene. The chain carries TRBV7-2 and TRBJ2-2; D perhaps matches TRBD1 (6 bases). Germline CDR1 SGHTA, CDR2 FQGNSA. This CDR3 has 13 amino acids. This CDR3 reads CASSQDRNSPLFF. The sequenced part of the CDR3 DNA is TGTGCCAGCAGCCAAGACAGGAATTCACCG. Supplemented by reference TRBV7-2 and TRBJ2-2, the full variable domain reads GAGVSQSPSNKVTEKGKDVELRCDPISGHTALYWYRQSLGQGLEFLIYFQGNSAPDKSGLPSDRFSAERTGGSVSTLTIQRTQQEDSAVYLCASSQDRNSPLFFGEGSRLTVL.

To note about this clone: The missing CDR3 end, 3 residues past where the read stops, is filled in from the germline J gene. V and J are TRBV20-1 and TRBJ2-1; 12 positions agree with TRBD2. The germline V gene has CDR1 DFQATT and CDR2 SNEGSKA (reference sequence). J lost 9 bases, V lost 1 base, and 7 bases had no gene match. CDR3 length: 15 residues. The covered CDR3 bases are TGCAGTGCTAGAGTTGGGACTAGCGGGCGTGGTGAG. Protein: CSARVGTSGRGE. The whole CDR3 is CSARVGTSGRGEQFF.

As regards this clone: The DNA ends 3 residues before the CDR3 does, and the rest of the CDR3 is filled in from the germline J gene. The chain recombines TRBV11-2 with TRBJ1-4; 8 bases fit TRBD1. Per germline, CDR1 SGHAT and CDR2 FQNNGV. The CDR3 covers 14 residues. The part of the CDR3 DNA that was read is TGTGCCAGCAGCTCTTACAGGGGGAATTCACCA. This gives the protein CASSSYRGNSP. The whole CDR3 protein reads CASSSYRGNSPLFF.

On this clone itself: The CDR3 end falls 3 residues outside the read, so it is completed with the germline J gene. The V and J genes are TRBV6-8 and TRBJ2-3, with TRBD2 identical over 14 bases. The V gene's germline CDR1 is MNHGY and CDR2 SAAAGT. V lost 11 bases and J lost 0; bases outside the gene matches: 16. The CDR3 runs 19 residues. The sequenced CDR3 bases are TGTGCCGGTGGTGGATTTAGGACTAGCGGGGGGTTGAGCACAGATACG. Its translation is CAGGGFRTSGGLSTDT. From start to end, the CDR3 is CAGGGFRTSGGLSTDTQYF.

Comment on this clone: The CDR3 end falls 3 residues outside the read, so it is completed with the germline J gene. The genes are TRBV30 and TRBJ2-7; D gene unclear. This CDR3 has 11 amino acids. CDR1 GTSNPN and CDR2 SVGIG come from the germline V gene (reference sequence). V dropped 3 bases and J dropped 0 bases, with 3 bases sitting between them. Partial CDR3 DNA: TGTGCCTGGAGCTCCTCCTACGAG. Its translation: CAWSSSYE. The complete CDR3 reads CAWSSSYEQYF. The full variable domain, completed using reference TRBV30 and TRBJ2-7, is SQTIHQWPATLVQPVGSPLSLECTVEGTSNPNLYWYRQAAGRGLQLLFYSVGIGQISSEVPQNLSASRPQDRQFILSSKKLLLSDSGFYLCAWSSSYEQYFGPGTRLTVT.